A selection of T cell receptor beta chains follows, all from one sample in a study of somatic mutations in cytotoxic T cells in rheumatoid arthritis. Sequencing was performed with immunoSEQ multiplex PCR; in TCRdb, only in-frame clones are kept and a portion is missing. The sample yields about 10,000 clones, approximately 80% seen once. The sample taken for sequencing was CD8+ T cells sorted from blood. The receptors shown here come from an adult with rheumatoid arthritis. The CDR3 runs from the conserved cysteine through the conserved F or W. The order of the fields is clone size, D gene, V gene, J gene, CDR3 DNA, CDR3 protein. A D gene is named only where the DNA matches it firmly. A clone size is listed for some rows: how often the clone was seen (once, few, many), or a class if it is expanded.

>NA|TRBD2|TRBV12-5|TRBJ2-1
TGTGCTAGTGGTTCCCGACTAGCGGGGGACAATGAGCAGTTCTTC
CASGSRLAGDNEQFF
>NA|TRBD1|TRBV9|TRBJ1-1
TGTGCCAGCAGCGCAGGGGGTGCAGCTTTCTTT
CASSAGGAAFF
>NA|NA|TRBV29-1|TRBJ1-2
TGCAGCGTTGCCCCCCAGGGCTATGGCTACACCTTC
CSVAPQGYGYTF
>once|NA|TRBV12-5|TRBJ2-5
TGTGCTAGTGGTTGGGGCGGGGAAGAGACCCAGTACTTC
CASGWGGEETQYF
>few|NA|TRBV7-9|TRBJ2-7
TGTGCCAGCAGCTCAATCTGGGACCGCCCCTACGAGCAGTACTTC
CASSSIWDRPYEQYF
>NA|TRBD2|TRBV13|TRBJ2-1
TGTGCCAGCAGCCTCCCGGGACTAGGGAGCAATGAGCAGTTCTTC
CASSLPGLGSNEQFF
>NA|NA|TRBV7-9|TRBJ2-1
TGTGCCAGCAGCTTAGGGTATGCCTACAATGAGCAGTTCTTC
CASSLGYAYNEQFF
>NA|NA|TRBV15|TRBJ2-4
TGTGCCATACCCGGGATTCGGGACCTACAAAACATTCAGTACTTC
CAIPGIRDLQNIQYF
>NA|TRBD1|TRBV10-2|TRBJ2-1
TGCGCCACCAGGGACAGGGGCAATGAGCAGTTCTTC
CATRDRGNEQFF
>few|NA|TRBV4-1|TRBJ1-1
TGCGCCAGCAGCCAACGTTGGCAGATGAACACTGAAGCTTTCTTT
CASSQRWQMNTEAFF
>NA|TRBD1|TRBV27|TRBJ1-1
TGTGCCAGCAGTGTCACAGGGGGCTGGTACACTGAAGCTTTCTTT
CASSVTGGWYTEAFF
>NA|NA|TRBV9|TRBJ2-3
TGTGCCAGCAGCGGCAACACAGATACGCAGTATTTT
CASSGNTDTQYF
>NA|TRBD1|TRBV2|TRBJ1-2
TGTGCCATCCGGGACAGTGTTCCCTATAACTATGGCTACACCTTC
CAIRDSVPYNYGYTF
>NA|TRBD2|TRBV27|TRBJ2-5
TGTGCCAGCAGTTTGGTAGCGGGAATGTACCAAGAGACCCAGTACTTC
CASSLVAGMYQETQYF
>large|TRBD1|TRBV19|TRBJ2-7
TGTGCCAGTAGTTTCCGGGACAGGCAAAACTACGAGCAGTACTTC
CASSFRDRQNYEQYF
>few|NA|TRBV6-1|TRBJ1-1
TGTGCCAGCAAGATAAGGGCAGGTATGGCTGAAGCTTTCTTT
CASKIRAGMAEAFF
>NA|NA|TRBV27|TRBJ2-5
TGTGCCAGCAGTTTATCCGATTTCCGGGAGCAGTACTTC
CASSLSDFREQYF
>NA|NA|TRBV5-4|TRBJ1-2
TGTGCCAGCAGCTTGTCTCCTAGGGTTGGAGGCAACTATGGCTACACCTTC
CASSLSPRVGGNYGYTF
>NA|NA|TRBV11-2|TRBJ2-7
TGTGCCAGCAGCCCCTTTGAAGCGGGTACTCACTACGAGCAGTACTTC
CASSPFEAGTHYEQYF
>once|NA|TRBV7-7|TRBJ2-2
TGTGCCAGCAGCTTAGGAGCCAGGGTCGACACCGGGGAGCTGTTTTTT
CASSLGARVDTGELFF
>NA|NA|TRBV4-1|TRBJ1-5
TGCGCCAGCAGCCAAGATCTATTCGAAGGTCAGCCCCAGCATTTT
CASSQDLFEGQPQHF
>NA|NA|TRBV28|TRBJ2-4
TGTGCCAGCAGTTACCCCCTGAGAAAAGCAAACATTCAGTACTTC
CASSYPLRKANIQYF
>NA|NA|TRBV25-1|TRBJ1-1
TGTGCCAGCAGTGAAACGGGAGGAGGGACTGAAGCTTTCTTT
CASSETGGGTEAFF
>medium-sized|NA|TRBV2|TRBJ1-3
TGTGCCAGCAGTCGGGAAGGTGGCGGGAGCTCTGGAAACACCATATATTTT
CASSREGGGSSGNTIYF
>NA|NA|TRBV5-1|TRBJ2-2
TGCGCCAGCAGCATTCCCGGGACCGCGAACACCGGGGAGCTGTTTTTT
CASSIPGTANTGELFF
>once|NA|TRBV4-1|TRBJ2-3
TGCGCCAGCAGCCAGGCGGGGAGTCCGGGACAGATCACAGATACGCAGTATTTT
CASSQAGSPGQITDTQYF
>few|NA|TRBV7-8|TRBJ2-2
TGTGCCAGCAGCCAAGGTGCGACGGTGAACACCGGGGAGCTGTTTTTT
CASSQGATVNTGELFF
>once|NA|TRBV6-1|TRBJ1-2
TGTGCCAGCAGTGAATTTCTACACCGAGGAGACTATGGCTACACCTTC
CASSEFLHRGDYGYTF
>NA|NA|TRBV25-1|TRBJ2-1
TGTGCCAGCAGTGAATTACTGGTGGGTGAGCAGTTCTTC
CASSELLVGEQFF
>NA|TRBD1|TRBV6-1|TRBJ1-5
TGTGCCAGTAGAACAGGGGGCATGGGCAATCAGCCCCAGCATTTT
CASRTGGMGNQPQHF
>once|TRBD2|TRBV13|TRBJ2-5
TGTGCCAGCAGCGAAATAACCACTAGCGGGGGGGCGCGAGAGACCCAGTACTTC
CASSEITTSGGARETQYF
>NA|TRBD2|TRBV19|TRBJ2-1
TGTGCCAGTAGGCAGCGGGAGGGCCTTTACAATGAGCAGTTCTTC
CASRQREGLYNEQFF
>NA|NA|TRBV11-2|TRBJ1-3
TGTGCCAGCAGTCGGACAGTCTCTGGAAACACCATATATTTT
CASSRTVSGNTIYF
>NA|TRBD1|TRBV15|TRBJ2-7
TGTGCCACCAGCAGACCACCGGGACAGGGGTTCTACGAGCAGTACTTC
CATSRPPGQGFYEQYF
>NA|NA|TRBV5-6|TRBJ1-1
TGTGCCAGCAGCCCGGACAGCACCGATCGGGGCACTGAAGCTTTCTTT
CASSPDSTDRGTEAFF
>NA|NA|TRBV4-1|TRBJ1-5
TGCGCCAGCAGCCAAATAAGTTTGAATCAGCCCCAGCATTTT
CASSQISLNQPQHF
>NA|TRBD1|TRBV7-9|TRBJ2-5
TGTGCCAGCAGCTTAGAGGGGACAGGGGGCCAAGAGACCCAGTACTTC
CASSLEGTGGQETQYF
>once|TRBD2|TRBV9|TRBJ2-1
TGTGCCAGCAGCGTAGGATCTAGCGGAAACAATGAGCAGTTCTTC
CASSVGSSGNNEQFF
>NA|TRBD2|TRBV19|TRBJ2-3
TGTGCCAGTAGTATTACTAGCGGGAGCACAGATACGCAGTATTTT
CASSITSGSTDTQYF
>NA|NA|TRBV11-2|TRBJ2-5
TGTGCCAGCAGCTTATACTCTCAAGAGACCCAGTACTTC
CASSLYSQETQYF